These 9 T cell receptor beta chains share one sample of origin, sequenced in a study of human T cells and chemical hapten exposure. One entry per CDR3 protein, called by TCRdb with MiXCR from the RACE reads. Here the sample spans under 200,000 distinct CDR3 sequences, about 27% being singletons. Time point: patch test 3, about 24 weeks after DPC sensitization. The treatment denotes: therapeutic diphenylcyclopropenone sensitization with weekly scalp DPC. The specimen was whole blood, collected in connection with sensitization to the hapten diphenylcyclopropenone (DPC). These receptor sequences come from a woman aged 18-30 years with alopecia areata. Some clones in this sample may be carry-over from other donors' samples.

In its sample, this clonotype was seen once. The J gene is TRBJ2-1, the V gene TRBV12-3 or TRBV12-4; D is tentatively TRBD1 or TRBD2 (5 bases each). The V end lost 7 bases, the J end lost 6 bases, and 7 bases lay between the germline ends. The CDR3 sequence is 11 residues long. For the CDR3, the DNA is TGTGCCAGCATCGGGACCAATGAGCAGTTCTTC. As protein: CASIGTNEQFF.

The V and J genes are TRBV29-1 and TRBJ2-6, with no clear D. With 4 bases removed from V and 0 bases from J, the gap between germline ends came to 10 bases. There are 15 residues in the CDR3. CDR1 and CDR2 from the germline V gene are SQVTM and ANQGSEA. CDR3 region: CSVAGSYSGANVLTF. The CDR3 nucleotides are TGCAGCGTTGCTGGTTCCTACTCTGGGGCCAACGTCCTGACTTTC.

The chain employs TRBV2 and TRBJ2-3; 9 bases align to TRBD2. Looked up from germline, CDR1 is SNHLY and CDR2 is FYNNEI. The CDR3 sequence is 15 residues long. V was pared by 5 bases and J by 2 bases, with 5 bases of the junction left unmatched. CDR3: CASSLSGGNTDTQYF. DNA for the CDR3: TGTGCCAGCAGTCTTAGCGGGGGCAACACAGATACGCAGTATTTT.

The chain employs TRBV7-9 and TRBJ1-1; D is ambiguous. This CDR3 is 12 amino acids long. Trimming removed 5 bases at V and 7 bases at J, with 11 bases between. CDR1 and CDR2 (germline): SEHNR, FQNEAQ (reference sequence). This CDR3 is CASSQGPDEAFF. DNA for the CDR3: TGTGCCAGCAGCCAAGGGCCGGATGAAGCTTTCTTT.

The chain employs TRBV29-1 and TRBJ2-1; the D gene is possibly TRBD2 (5 bases). Germline CDR1 is SQVTM and CDR2 is ANQGSEA. The V end lost 4 bases, the J end lost 8 bases, and 18 bases lay between the germline ends. The CDR3 is made up of 14 amino acids. CDR3 in DNA: TGCAGCGTTGCCCCTCGGCTAGCTGGGTATGAGCAGTTCTTC. Its translation is CSVAPRLAGYEQFF.

On this clonotype itself: Without the conserved terminal phenylalanine or tryptophan, this CDR3 likely stems from a read error. It is unclear where the CDR3 begins or ends on the DNA, so no DNA is shown, and the CDR3 is as TCRdb lists it. The chain combines TRBV20-1 with TRBJ1-2. Germline V gives CDR1 DFQATT, CDR2 SNEGSKA (reference sequence). The CDR3 region is 9 residues in length, termini included. The CDR3 reads CSARDRPTL.

A few counts support this clonotype. The CDR3 region is CASSHGGQGTEAFF. As DNA, the CDR3 is TGCGCCAGCAGCCATGGTGGACAGGGCACTGAAGCTTTCTTT. This chain connects TRBV4-3 to TRBJ1-1; 8 nucleotides line up with TRBD1. The germline CDR1 and CDR2 sequences are LGHNA and YSLEER. The CDR3 consists of 14 residues. The J segment lost 4 bases and the V segment lost 3 bases, leaving 4 bases of the junction unmatched.

V usage is TRBV20-1 and J usage is TRBJ1-4; possibly TRBD1 for D (6 bases). There are 11 residues in the CDR3. Trimming took off 6 bases at V and 8 bases at J, with 10 bases between the two ends. CDR1 is DFQATT, CDR2 SNEGSKA, per germline (reference sequence). The CDR3 is CSAPTGEKLFF. CDR3 bases: TGCAGTGCCCCAACAGGGGAAAAACTGTTTTTT.

This clonotype was seen only a few times. This sequence joins TRBV7-2 and TRBJ2-1; 15 bases agree with TRBD2. The V segment lost 5 bases and the J segment 7 bases; nucleotides outside the gene matches: 3. This CDR3 has 15 residues. Germline CDR1 reads SGHTA; CDR2 reads FQGNSA. The CDR3 region has the DNA TGTGCCAGCAGCCGGGGACTAGCGGGGGGTAATGAGCAGTTCTTC. It specifies CASSRGLAGGNEQFF.